This T cell receptor beta chain was sequenced during a study of cytomegalovirus exposure and HLA in healthy donors. Germline CDR1 is MNHEY and CDR2 is SMNVEV (reference sequence). V dropped 2 bases and J dropped 7 bases, with 12 bases sitting between them. The length of the CDR3 is 14 residues. PCR employed 60 Vbeta and 13 Jbeta primers. Using immunoSEQ multiplex PCR, the repertoire was profiled, and TCRdb retains in-frame clones only, with some absent. Of 150,000 to 200,000 clones in the sample, about four fifths were seen once. These donors, healthy bone marrow donors, were studied. This clonotype originated in a woman younger than 30 in good health and CMV-seropositive. V gene TRBV27 combines with J gene TRBJ1-5; D possibly corresponds to TRBD1 (5 bases). Sequences were obtained from PBMCs. CDR3 nucleotide sequence: TGTGCCAGCAGTTTAGGGGGGGTCGGGCAGCCCCAGCATTTT. Residues: CASSLGGVGQPQHF.